These 7 T cell receptor beta chains came from one sample sequenced in a study of post-analysis software for immune sequencing data. General study results and limits: Controls had lower frequencies than patients of roughly five TRBV segments, which included TRBV5-6, TRBV5-1 and TRBV20-1.

The TCR beta cDNA libraries carried unique molecular identifiers. Via MiXCR, TCRdb re-called the PCR reads, giving one row per CDR3 protein. The table shows over 300,000 distinct CDR3 sequences, with around a third occurring only once. No antigen has been assigned to these receptors. The source material was blood. Every receptor here comes from a girl aged 5-17 years with multiple sclerosis.

The chain's CDR3 is CASSPDGQTYSNQPQHF. CDR3 in DNA: TGTGCCAGCAGCCCGGACGGACAGACTTATAGCAATCAGCCCCAGCATTTT. The chain couples TRBV7-3 to TRBJ1-5; D may be TRBD1 (6 bases). The CDR3 has 17 residues. Trimming took 5 bases from V and 0 from J, leaving 17 bases between them. Germline loops: CDR1 SGHTA, CDR2 FQGTGA. The full variable domain, completed using reference TRBV7-3 and TRBJ1-5, is GAGVSQTPSNKVTEKGKYVELRCDPISGHTALYWYRQSLGQGPEFLIYFQGTGAADDSGLPNDRFFAVRPEGSVSTLKIQRTERGDSAVYLCASSPDGQTYSNQPQHFGDGTRLSIL.

This clonotype was detected a few times. J is TRBJ2-5 and V is TRBV9; 12 bases map to TRBD2. Trimming cost V 1 base and J 4 bases; bases outside gene matches: 5. CDR3 length equals 16 residues. Germline lookup yields CDR1 SGDLS and CDR2 YYNGEE. The DNA of the CDR3 is TGTGCCAGCAGCGTAACTAGCGGGGGGCCAGGAGAGACCCAGTACTTC. The encoded protein is CASSVTSGGPGETQYF.

The gene calls are TRBV7-9 and TRBJ1-2; D remains ambiguous. CDR3 length: 15 residues. Trimming took 3 bases from V and 1 from J, leaving 12 bases between them. Per the germline V gene, CDR1 is SEHNR and CDR2 is FQNEAQ (reference sequence). CDR3 nucleotide sequence: TGTGCCAGCAGCTTTCCGTATAGCGTTAACTATGGCTACACCTTC. This codes for CASSFPYSVNYGYTF.

The chain uses TRBV7-9 and TRBJ2-1; TRBD1 agrees at 8 bases. The CDR3 loop spans 15 amino acids. Trimming cost V 6 bases and J 7 bases; bases outside gene matches: 11. Germline CDR1 and CDR2: SEHNR and FQNEAQ (reference sequence). The CDR3 is CASSRSGQVMNEQFF. CDR3 coding DNA: TGTGCCAGCAGTCGATCGGGACAGGTAATGAATGAGCAGTTCTTC.

This clonotype was seen just once. The V gene is TRBV20-1, the J gene TRBJ2-1; TRBD2 matches at 9 bases. This CDR3 has 14 amino acids. The germline V gene encodes CDR1 DFQATT and CDR2 SNEGSKA (reference sequence). J was trimmed by 8 bases and V by 2 bases; bases with no gene match: 7. CDR3 nucleotides: TGCAGTGCTAGATGGCGGGGGGGCCTGGATGAGCAGTTCTTC. Its translation: CSARWRGGLDEQFF.

This clonotype was recorded a few times. The J gene is TRBJ1-4, the V gene TRBV20-1; D gene unclear. Trimming left V 2 bases short and J 6 bases short, with 4 bases between. In germline, CDR1 is DFQATT, CDR2 SNEGSKA (reference sequence). The CDR3 extends over 11 amino acids. The CDR3 DNA reads as TGCAGTGCTAGAACCTATGAAAAACTGTTTTTT. This encodes CSARTYEKLFF.

The V call is TRBV20-1, the J call TRBJ2-7, with D possibly being TRBD1 (5 bases). With 6 bases removed from V and 0 bases from J, the gap between germline ends came to 15 bases. The CDR3 has 14 amino acids. CDR1 and CDR2 (germline): DFQATT, SNEGSKA (reference sequence). The CDR3 protein is CSAKGLRNSYEQYF. CDR3 nucleotides: TGCAGTGCAAAGGGGCTTAGAAACTCCTACGAGCAGTACTTC.